This TCR beta chain stems from a study of regulatory T cells in long-lasting Graves disease. Noted time point: newly diagnosed GD, antithyroid drugs for less than 3 months. There was RNA extracted from PBMCs, and the TCR library was made from it. Arm-PCR of CDR3 regions and iRepertoire HTBI primers were the basis on which TCR beta libraries were built. MiXCR was run by TCRdb on the multiplex PCR reads, yielding one entry per CDR3 protein. The data show 530,000 or so distinct CDR3 sequences, roughly 16% seen once. This clonotype was counted many times. Between the trimmed V and J ends, which lost 4 bases and 7 bases, there was a span of 8 bases. The CDR3 is 12 amino acids. Germline loops: CDR1 SGHAT, CDR2 FQNNGV. This sample also belongs to another study, concerning T cells in Graves' hyperthyroidism and ophthalmopathy.

The starting material was peripheral blood mononuclear cells (PBMCs), obtained at new diagnosis, from a patient treated with antithyroid drugs. This clonotype was sampled from a young man with Graves disease. This chain connects TRBV11-2 to TRBJ2-1; TRBD2 might be the D (6 bases). The DNA of the CDR3 is TGTGCCAGCAGCTCGGGGACTAATGAGCAGTTCTTC. Its translation is CASSSGTNEQFF.